This TCR beta chain originates from a study of T cells in Graves' hyperthyroidism and ophthalmopathy. At the level of the study: Peripheral blood sampling occurred at initial diagnosis, before any treatment.

The TCR beta CDR3 regions underwent amplification using RNA transcripts as the source. The TCR CDR3 first-round RT-PCR relied on the HTBI primer set. TCRdb passed the multiplex PCR reads through MiXCR, listing each CDR3 protein once. The table lists about 380,000 distinct CDR3 sequences, around 20% of them singletons. Diagnostic decisions used clinical symptoms, serum thyroxine and TRAb, thyroid ultrasound and orbital computed tomography. Using 10 ml of fresh peripheral blood, PBMCs were prepared. This clonotype has a count of ten or more. Its target is not known. Germline loops: CDR1 SQVTM, CDR2 ANQGSEA. The CDR3 runs 17 residues. Trimming shortened V by 8 bases and J by 3 bases, and 26 bases separated the two germline ends. Findings and caveats of the study: Researchers found most expanded thyroid clonotypes above 0.001 in blood as well.

This clonotype was obtained from a man younger than 30 with Graves' ophthalmopathy. The V gene is TRBV29-1, the J gene TRBJ2-1, with a weak D call TRBD2 (7 bases). The sample was blood. The chain's CDR3 is CSIGGASSRSDYNEQFF. The CDR3, as DNA: TGCAGCATAGGGGGGGCCAGTTCGAGGTCAGACTACAATGAGCAGTTCTTC.